One TCR beta chain is described in this entry. What it binds is not known. Over several immunoSEQ plates, each subset's genomic DNA was distributed in even portions. This table comes from immunoSEQ multiplex PCR, and its TCRdb copy is limited to in-frame clones, with some not included. The sample has about 2 million clones, about 95% seen once; the top ten hold 1.2%. As defined, naive CD8 cells were CD45RO-negative and positively selected for CCR7, with terminally differentiated effector memory CD45RA+ cells excluded. This sample was taken from a study of shared clonotypes between healthy human individuals. Study in general: Donor composition was a couple of women and a few men, aged 18 to 49. Each donor contributed plates that comprised three CD4 naive, three CD4 memory, two CD8 naive and one CD8 memory. Regarding the study as a whole: Apart from blood, nothing was sampled; tissue repertoires likely differ.

V was shortened by 0 bases and J by 6 bases, with 5 bases between the two germline ends. Germline V gives CDR1 WSHSY, CDR2 SAAADI. The CDR3 has 13 residues. The sequence was collected from a man between 18 and 35 years old in good health. The rearrangement joins TRBV10-2 to TRBJ2-2; D remains unclear. Input material: naive CD8+ T cells sorted from blood. CDR3 sequence (DNA): TGCGCCAGCAGTGAGTCCCATCCCGGGGAGCTGTTTTTT. As protein: CASSESHPGELFF.